This TCR beta chain came from a study of human T cells and chemical hapten exposure. TCRdb independently ran MiXCR on the RACE reads; one entry per CDR3 protein. This table has roughly 360,000 distinct CDR3 sequences, 4.8% appearing once. The length of the CDR3 is 14 residues. Trimming removed 8 bases from V and 9 bases from J; junction bases left unmatched: 7. Germline CDR1 is SGHTA and CDR2 is FQGNSA. Stated time point: patch test 1, 2 weeks after DPC sensitization. Treatment of the sample: therapeutic diphenylcyclopropenone sensitization with weekly scalp DPC. This sequence joins TRBV7-2 and TRBJ2-1; TRBD2 agrees at 13 bases. Source: whole blood, taken in connection with sensitization to the hapten diphenylcyclopropenone (DPC). This TCR was sampled from a woman aged 50 to 60 with alopecia areata. Some clones in this sample may be carry-over from other donors' samples. The CDR3 loop reads CASGTSGGAGEQFF. The DNA of the CDR3 is TGTGCCAGCGGTACTAGCGGGGGGGCGGGTGAGCAGTTCTTC.